The rows below give T cell receptor beta chains drawn from one sample of a study of cytomegalovirus exposure and HLA in healthy donors. Profiling relied on immunoSEQ multiplex PCR, and the TCRdb table lists in-frame clones only, not all of them. The repertoire holds 150,000 to 250,000 clones, around 74% seen once, with approximately 1.5% in the top ten. Sequencing was carried out using PBMCs. The receptors were gathered from a girl aged 5-17 years in good health and CMV-seropositive. CDR3s include the opening cysteine and the closing phenylalanine or tryptophan. Fields, in order: CDR3 protein, CDR3 DNA, V gene, clone size, D gene, J gene. A D gene is named only where the DNA matches it firmly. Size tells how often a clone was seen (once, few, many) or the class of an expanded clone, and some rows leave it out.

CASSQDPQGRGNEQFF | TGTGCCAGCAGCCAAGATCCCCAGGGCCGAGGAAATGAGCAGTTCTTC | TRBV4-2 | - | - | TRBJ2-1
CASSEQGNYGYTF | TGTGCCAGCAGTGAACAGGGGAACTATGGCTACACCTTC | TRBV2 | - | - | TRBJ1-2
CASQLPYTEAFF | TGTGCCAGCCAACTGCCATATACTGAAGCTTTCTTT | TRBV27 | - | - | TRBJ1-1
CASSQDLPGTGGNEQYF | TGCGCCAGCAGCCAAGATCTCCCCGGGACAGGGGGAAACGAGCAGTACTTC | TRBV4-3 | - | TRBD1 | TRBJ2-7
CAIKRGRDTDTQYF | TGTGCCATCAAGAGGGGGCGGGACACAGATACGCAGTATTTT | TRBV10-3 | few | - | TRBJ2-3
CASSLVGAEYGEQFF | TGTGCCAGCAGCTTAGTGGGGGCCGAGTACGGTGAGCAGTTCTTC | TRBV11-3 | - | - | TRBJ2-1
CAISESTGNYGYTF | TGTGCCATCAGTGAGTCGACAGGGAACTATGGCTACACCTTC | TRBV10-3 | - | TRBD1 | TRBJ1-2
CASSPGTAGETQYF | TGTGCCAGCAGCCCTGGGACAGCAGGGGAGACCCAGTACTTC | TRBV14 | - | TRBD1 | TRBJ2-5
CASSIVVAIETQYF | TGTGCCAGTAGTATAGTAGTAGCTATCGAGACCCAGTACTTC | TRBV19 | - | - | TRBJ2-5
CSVGGGGGYTF | TGCAGCGTTGGCGGGGGCGGGGGCTACACCTTC | TRBV29-1 | once | - | TRBJ1-2